This T cell receptor beta chain was identified during a study of T cells after yellow fever vaccination. Study outcomes and limitations: Reappearance after the booster was observed for most primary-vaccination clones (96% CD4, roughly 90% CD8).

The germline V and J ends were trimmed by 4 bases and 7 bases, with 14 bases remaining between them. The CDR3 covers 13 residues. CDR1 and CDR2 from the germline V gene are DFQATT and SNEGSKA (reference sequence). A universal primer site and UMIs were added as TCR cDNA was made by 5'RACE template switching. Using its own MiXCR run on the 5' RACE reads, TCRdb lists one record per CDR3 protein. Of some 340,000 distinct CDR3 sequences listed, about 4% are singletons. The sample holds a few counts of this clonotype. Its antigen is currently unknown. V and J are TRBV20-1 and TRBJ1-5, with D maybe TRBD1 (5 bases). The receptor was derived from a man in his late teens or twenties who received the YFV17D yellow fever vaccine. This material consisted of PBMCs, taken 5 days after the yellow fever booster vaccination. CDR3 residues: CSATEGHKQPQHF. The CDR3 DNA reads TGCAGTGCTACTGAGGGGCATAAGCAGCCCCAGCATTTT.